This T cell receptor beta chain is from a study of molecular identifiers for immune sequencing clone quantification. Study-wide background: Four of five RNA aliquots from approximately 20,000 or 100,000 naive CD8 T cells were sequenced. Findings and caveats of the study: Under 1% of molecules in naive cells, but over 99% of effector molecules, belonged to clones above 20 RNA copies. Highly expanded clones may be undercounted when identical TCR molecules share barcodes.

TCRdb recomputed calls from the PCR reads with MiXCR, one row per CDR3 protein. In the table there are over 600,000 distinct CDR3 sequences, about 20% of which are singletons. Using 10%, 30% or 50% RNA, naive CD8 libraries were derived from about 21,000 to 970,000 sorted cells. In this sample, this clonotype turned up many times. The target antigen is unknown. V was cut by 7 bases and J by 3 bases, with 16 bases left in between. The CDR3 sequence is 15 residues long. This receptor was identified in a human donor in good health. Some libraries in this study had Jurkat cell RNA spiked in. This chain joins TRBV12-3 or TRBV12-4 and TRBJ1-5; D gene uncertain. The sample consisted of naive CD8+ T cells from blood, with Jurkat cell RNA spiked in. Subset denoted: FACS-sorted CD8+CD4-CCR7+CD45RA+ naive T cells. Here the CDR3 reads CASTLSNRANQPQHF. The CDR3 DNA follows: TGTGCCAGCACCCTCTCAAACCGGGCCAATCAGCCCCAGCATTTT.